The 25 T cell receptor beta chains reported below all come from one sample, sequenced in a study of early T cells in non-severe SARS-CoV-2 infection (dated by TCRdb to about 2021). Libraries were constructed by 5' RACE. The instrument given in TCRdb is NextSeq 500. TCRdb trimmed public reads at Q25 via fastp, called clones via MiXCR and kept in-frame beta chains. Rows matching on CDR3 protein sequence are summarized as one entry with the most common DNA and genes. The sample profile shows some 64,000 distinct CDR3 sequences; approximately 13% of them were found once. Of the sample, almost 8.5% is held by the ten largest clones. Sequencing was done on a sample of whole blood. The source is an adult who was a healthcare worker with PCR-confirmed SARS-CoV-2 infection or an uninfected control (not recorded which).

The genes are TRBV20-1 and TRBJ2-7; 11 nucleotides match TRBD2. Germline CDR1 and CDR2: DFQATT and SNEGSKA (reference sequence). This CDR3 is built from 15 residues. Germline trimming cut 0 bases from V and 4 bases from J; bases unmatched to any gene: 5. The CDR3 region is CSARDSGTSGYEQYF. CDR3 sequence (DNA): TGCAGTGCTAGAGATTCCGGGACTAGCGGTTACGAGCAGTACTTC.

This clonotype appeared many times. In nucleotides, the CDR3 is TGTGCCAGTAGTATCTCAGCGGGGGACTACGAGCAGTACTTC. This codes for CASSISAGDYEQYF. The chain combines TRBV19 with TRBJ2-7; 8 nucleotides agree with TRBD2. The germline V gene has CDR1 LNHDA and CDR2 SQIVND (reference sequence). This CDR3 is built from 14 residues. V lost 3 bases, J lost 3 bases, and 4 bases stayed unmatched.

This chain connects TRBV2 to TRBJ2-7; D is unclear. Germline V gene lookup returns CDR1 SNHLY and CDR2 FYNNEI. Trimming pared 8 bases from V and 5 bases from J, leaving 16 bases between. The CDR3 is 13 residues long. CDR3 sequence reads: CASLPLVIHEQYF. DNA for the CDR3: TGTGCCAGCCTACCGCTAGTAATCCACGAGCAGTACTTC.

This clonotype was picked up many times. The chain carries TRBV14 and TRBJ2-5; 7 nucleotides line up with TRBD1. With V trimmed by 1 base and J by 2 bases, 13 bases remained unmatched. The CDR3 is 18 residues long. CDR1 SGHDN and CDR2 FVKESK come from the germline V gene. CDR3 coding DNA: TGTGCCAGCAGCCAAGCATGGGACAGCGACCCGGGACAAGAGACCCAGTACTTC. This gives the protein CASSQAWDSDPGQETQYF.

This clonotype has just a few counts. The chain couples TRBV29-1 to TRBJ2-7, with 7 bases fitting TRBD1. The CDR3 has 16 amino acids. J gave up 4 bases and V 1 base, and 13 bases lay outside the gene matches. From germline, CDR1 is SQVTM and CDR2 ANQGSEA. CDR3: CSVEGDSDLPAYEQYF. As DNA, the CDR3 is TGCAGCGTTGAAGGGGACAGCGACTTGCCTGCTTACGAGCAGTACTTC.

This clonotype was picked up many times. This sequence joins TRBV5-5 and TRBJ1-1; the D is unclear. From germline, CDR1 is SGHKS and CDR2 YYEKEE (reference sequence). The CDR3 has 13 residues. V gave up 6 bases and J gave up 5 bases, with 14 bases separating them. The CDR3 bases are TGTGCCAGCACCAAGGACTTAAATACTGAAGCTTTCTTT. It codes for CASTKDLNTEAFF.

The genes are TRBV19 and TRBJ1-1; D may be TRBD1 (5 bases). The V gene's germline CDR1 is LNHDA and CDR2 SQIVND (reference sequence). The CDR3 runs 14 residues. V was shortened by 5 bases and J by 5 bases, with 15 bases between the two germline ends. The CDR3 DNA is TGTGCCAGTAGTCCTTGGGGCGGTGTGACTGAAGCTTTCTTT. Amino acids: CASSPWGGVTEAFF.

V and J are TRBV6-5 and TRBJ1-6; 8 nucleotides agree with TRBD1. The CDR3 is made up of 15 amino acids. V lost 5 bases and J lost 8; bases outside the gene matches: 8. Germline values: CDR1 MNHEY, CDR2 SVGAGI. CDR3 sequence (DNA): TGTGCCAGCAGTACCGACAGGGGAACGCATTCACCCCTCCACTTT. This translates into CASSTDRGTHSPLHF.

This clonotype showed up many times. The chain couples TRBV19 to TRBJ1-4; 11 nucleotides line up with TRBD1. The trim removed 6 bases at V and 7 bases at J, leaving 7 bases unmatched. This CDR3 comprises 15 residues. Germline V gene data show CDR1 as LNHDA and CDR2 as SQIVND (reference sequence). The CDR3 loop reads CASRAGQGAGEKLFF. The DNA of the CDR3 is TGTGCCAGTAGAGCCGGACAGGGGGCCGGTGAAAAACTGTTTTTT.

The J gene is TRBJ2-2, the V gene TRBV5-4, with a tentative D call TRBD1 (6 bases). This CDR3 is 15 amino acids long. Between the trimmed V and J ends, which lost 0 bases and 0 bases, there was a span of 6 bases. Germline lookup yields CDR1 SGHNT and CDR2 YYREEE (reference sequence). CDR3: CASSLDRANTGELFF. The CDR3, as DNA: TGTGCCAGCAGCTTGGACAGGGCGAACACCGGGGAGCTGTTTTTT. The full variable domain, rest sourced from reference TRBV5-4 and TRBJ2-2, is ETGVTQSPTHLIKTRGQQVTLRCSSQSGHNTVSWYQQALGQGPQFIFQYYREEENGRGNFPPRFSGLQFPNYSSELNVNALELDDSALYLCASSLDRANTGELFFGEGSRLTVL.

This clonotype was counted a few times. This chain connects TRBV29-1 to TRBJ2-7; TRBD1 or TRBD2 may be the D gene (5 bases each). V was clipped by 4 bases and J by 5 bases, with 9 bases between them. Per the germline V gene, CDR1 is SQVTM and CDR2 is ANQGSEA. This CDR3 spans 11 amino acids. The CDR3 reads CSVASGHEQYF. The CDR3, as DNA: TGCAGCGTTGCCTCGGGGCACGAGCAGTACTTC.

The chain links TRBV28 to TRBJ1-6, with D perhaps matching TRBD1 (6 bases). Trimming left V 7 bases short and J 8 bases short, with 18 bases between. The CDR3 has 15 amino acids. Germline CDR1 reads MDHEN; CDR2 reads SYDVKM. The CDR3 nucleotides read TGTGCCAGCACCGACCCCCCGCAGGGGTATTCACCCCTCCACTTT. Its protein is CASTDPPQGYSPLHF.

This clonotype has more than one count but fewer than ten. This CDR3 reads CASSLVGSGALSGNTIYF. The CDR3 DNA reads TGTGCCAGCAGCTTAGTGGGGTCAGGGGCCCTCTCTGGAAACACCATATATTTT. V and J are TRBV11-2 and TRBJ1-3, with a weak D call TRBD1 (6 bases). This CDR3 contains 18 residues. V lost 1 base and J lost 0, with 16 bases in between. Germline CDR1 and CDR2: SGHAT and FQNNGV.

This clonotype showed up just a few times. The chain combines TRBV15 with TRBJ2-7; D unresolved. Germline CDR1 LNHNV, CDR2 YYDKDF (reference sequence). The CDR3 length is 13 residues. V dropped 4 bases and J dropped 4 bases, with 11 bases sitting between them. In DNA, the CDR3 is TGTGCCACCAGCACGACGGCGGATTACGAGCAGTACTTC. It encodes CATSTTADYEQYF.

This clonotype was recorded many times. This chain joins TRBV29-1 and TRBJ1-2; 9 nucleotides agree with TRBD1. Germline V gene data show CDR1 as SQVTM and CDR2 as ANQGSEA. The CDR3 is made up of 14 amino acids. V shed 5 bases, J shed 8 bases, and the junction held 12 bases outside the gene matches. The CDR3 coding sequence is TGCAGCGTTTACCGATGGGACAGGGCTTCCGGCTACACCTTC. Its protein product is CSVYRWDRASGYTF.

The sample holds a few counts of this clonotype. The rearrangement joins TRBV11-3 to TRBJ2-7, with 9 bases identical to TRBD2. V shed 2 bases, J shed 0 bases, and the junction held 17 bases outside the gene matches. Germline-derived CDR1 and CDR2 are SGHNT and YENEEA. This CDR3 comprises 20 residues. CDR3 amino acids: CASSLYRTSGSAPSSYEQYF. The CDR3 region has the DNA TGTGCCAGCAGCTTATATCGAACTAGCGGGTCCGCCCCAAGCTCCTACGAGCAGTACTTC.

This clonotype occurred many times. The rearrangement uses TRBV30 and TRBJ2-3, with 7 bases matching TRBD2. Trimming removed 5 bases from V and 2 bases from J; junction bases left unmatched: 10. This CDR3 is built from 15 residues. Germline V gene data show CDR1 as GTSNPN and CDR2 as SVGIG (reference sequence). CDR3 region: CAWGTGTIPTDTQYF. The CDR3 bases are TGTGCCTGGGGCACCGGGACTATCCCCACAGATACGCAGTATTTT. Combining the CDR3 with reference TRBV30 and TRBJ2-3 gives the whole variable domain SQTIHQWPATLVQPVGSPLSLECTVEGTSNPNLYWYRQAAGRGLQLLFYSVGIGQISSEVPQNLSASRPQDRQFILSSKKLLLSDSGFYLCAWGTGTIPTDTQYFGPGTRLTVL.

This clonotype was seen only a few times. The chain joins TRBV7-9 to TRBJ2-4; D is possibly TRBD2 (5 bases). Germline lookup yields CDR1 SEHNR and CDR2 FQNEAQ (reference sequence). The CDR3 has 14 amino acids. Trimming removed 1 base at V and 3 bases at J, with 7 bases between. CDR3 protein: CASSLGLLKNIQYF. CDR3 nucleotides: TGTGCCAGCAGCTTAGGACTACTCAAAAACATTCAGTACTTC.

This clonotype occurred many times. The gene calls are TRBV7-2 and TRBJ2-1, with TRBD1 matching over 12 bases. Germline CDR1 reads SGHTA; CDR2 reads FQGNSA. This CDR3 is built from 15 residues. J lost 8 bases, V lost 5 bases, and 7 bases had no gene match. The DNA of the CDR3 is TGTGCCAGCAGCGGGACAGGGGGCGTTAAAGATGAGCAGTTCTTC. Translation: CASSGTGGVKDEQFF.

The CDR3 is CATSRAGGIAQETQYF. In DNA, the CDR3 is TGTGCCACCAGCAGAGCGGGGGGTATTGCACAAGAGACCCAGTACTTC. J is TRBJ2-5 and V is TRBV15; 7 nucleotides agree with TRBD2. There are 16 residues in the CDR3. Germline V gives CDR1 LNHNV, CDR2 YYDKDF (reference sequence). V was pared by 1 base and J by 2 bases, with 7 bases of the junction left unmatched.

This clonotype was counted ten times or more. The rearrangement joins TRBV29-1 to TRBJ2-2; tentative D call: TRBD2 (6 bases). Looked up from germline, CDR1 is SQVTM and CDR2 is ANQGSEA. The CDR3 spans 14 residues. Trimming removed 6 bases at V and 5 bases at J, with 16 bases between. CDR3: CSVERVVGTGELFF. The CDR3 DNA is TGCAGCGTCGAGCGGGTGGTGGGTACCGGGGAGCTGTTTTTT.

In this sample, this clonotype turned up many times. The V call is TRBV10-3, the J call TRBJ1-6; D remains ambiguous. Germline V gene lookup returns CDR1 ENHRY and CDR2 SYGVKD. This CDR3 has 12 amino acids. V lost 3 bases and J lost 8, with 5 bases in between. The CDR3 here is CAISEADSPLHF. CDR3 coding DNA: TGTGCCATCAGTGAAGCAGATTCACCCCTCCACTTT.

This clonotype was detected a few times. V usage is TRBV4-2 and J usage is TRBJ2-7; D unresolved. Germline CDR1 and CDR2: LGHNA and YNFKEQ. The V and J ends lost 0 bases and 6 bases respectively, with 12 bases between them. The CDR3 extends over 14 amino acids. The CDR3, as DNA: TGTGCCAGCAGCCAAGATGAAGCACTCGGCGAGCAGTACTTC. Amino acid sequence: CASSQDEALGEQYF.

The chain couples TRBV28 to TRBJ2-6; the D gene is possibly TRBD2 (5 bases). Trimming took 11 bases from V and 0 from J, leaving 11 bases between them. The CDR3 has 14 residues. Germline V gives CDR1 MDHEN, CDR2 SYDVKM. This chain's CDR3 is CACGLLSGANVLTF. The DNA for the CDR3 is TGTGCCTGCGGACTCCTCTCTGGGGCCAACGTCCTGACTTTC.

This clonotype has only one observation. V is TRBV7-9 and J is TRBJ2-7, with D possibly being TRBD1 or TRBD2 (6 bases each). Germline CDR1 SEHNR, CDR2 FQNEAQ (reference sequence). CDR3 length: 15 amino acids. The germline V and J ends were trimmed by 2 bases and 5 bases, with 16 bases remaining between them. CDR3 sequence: CASSLYGGGGNEQYF. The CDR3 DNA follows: TGTGCCAGCAGCTTATACGGGGGCGGAGGTAACGAGCAGTACTTC.